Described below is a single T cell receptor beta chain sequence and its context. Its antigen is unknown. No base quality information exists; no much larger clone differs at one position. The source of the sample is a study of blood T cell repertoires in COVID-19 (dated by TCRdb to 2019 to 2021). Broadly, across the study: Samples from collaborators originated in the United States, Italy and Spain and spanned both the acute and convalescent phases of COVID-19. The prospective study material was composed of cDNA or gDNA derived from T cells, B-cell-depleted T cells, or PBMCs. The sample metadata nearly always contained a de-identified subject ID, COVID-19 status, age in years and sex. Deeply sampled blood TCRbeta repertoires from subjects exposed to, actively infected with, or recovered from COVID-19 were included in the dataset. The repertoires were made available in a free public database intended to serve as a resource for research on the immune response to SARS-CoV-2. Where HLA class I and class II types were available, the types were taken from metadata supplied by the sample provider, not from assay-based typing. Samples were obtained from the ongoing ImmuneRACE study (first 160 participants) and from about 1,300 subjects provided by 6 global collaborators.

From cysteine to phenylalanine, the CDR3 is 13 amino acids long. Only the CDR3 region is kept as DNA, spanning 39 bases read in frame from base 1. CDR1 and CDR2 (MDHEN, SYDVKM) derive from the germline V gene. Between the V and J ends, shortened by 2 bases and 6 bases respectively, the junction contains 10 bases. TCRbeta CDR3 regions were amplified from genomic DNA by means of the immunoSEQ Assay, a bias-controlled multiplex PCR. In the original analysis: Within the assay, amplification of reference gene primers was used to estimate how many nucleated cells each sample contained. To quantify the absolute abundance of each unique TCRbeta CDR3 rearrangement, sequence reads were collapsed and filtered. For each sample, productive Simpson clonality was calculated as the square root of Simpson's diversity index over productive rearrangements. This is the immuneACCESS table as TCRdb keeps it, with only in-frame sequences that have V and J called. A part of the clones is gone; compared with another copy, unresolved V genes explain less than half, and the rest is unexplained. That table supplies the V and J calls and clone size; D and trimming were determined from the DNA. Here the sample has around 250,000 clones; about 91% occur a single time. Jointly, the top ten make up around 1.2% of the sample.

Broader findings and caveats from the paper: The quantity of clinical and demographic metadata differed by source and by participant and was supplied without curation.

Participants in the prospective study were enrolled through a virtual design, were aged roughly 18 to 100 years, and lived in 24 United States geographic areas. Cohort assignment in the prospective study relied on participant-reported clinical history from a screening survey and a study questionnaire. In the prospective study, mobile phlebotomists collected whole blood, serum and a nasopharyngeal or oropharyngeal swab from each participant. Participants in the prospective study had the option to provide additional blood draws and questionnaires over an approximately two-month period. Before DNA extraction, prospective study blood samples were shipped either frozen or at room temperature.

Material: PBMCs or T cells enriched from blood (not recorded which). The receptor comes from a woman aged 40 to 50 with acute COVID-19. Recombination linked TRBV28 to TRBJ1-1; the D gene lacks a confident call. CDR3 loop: CASSLLGGSEAFF. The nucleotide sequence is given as TGTGCCAGCAGTTTACTTGGCGGGTCTGAAGCTTTCTTT.